This T cell receptor beta chain was documented in a study of shared clonotypes between healthy human individuals. Across the whole study: Contributing individuals were a couple of females and three males aged 18 to 49. The study used three CD4 naive, three CD4 memory, two CD8 naive and one CD8 memory plate per donor.

CDR3 length: 15 amino acids. V shed 0 bases and J shed 0 bases, with 8 bases lying between them. Germline CDR1 and CDR2: SGDLS and YYNGEE. Investigators divided CD4+ cells into CD45RA+ naive and CD45RA-negative memory subsets. Comments on this clone: Its antigen remains unknown. This sample also contains other DNA sequences that code for the same CDR3.

Study conclusions and caveats: Memory subsets had estimated richness that was generally smaller than that of naive subsets.

Some clones are missing from TCRdb's copy, which holds only in-frame ones; the method was immunoSEQ multiplex PCR. Of a few million clones listed, more than 80% are singletons. Source material: naive CD4+ T cells sorted from blood. Subset meaning: CD45RA+ positively selected. The chain recombines TRBV9 with TRBJ2-3, with D perhaps matching TRBD1 or TRBD2 (5 bases each). The source of this sequence is a man younger than 30 in good health. The CDR3 is CASSVGGGSTDTQYF. The CDR3 region has the DNA TGTGCCAGCAGCGTAGGTGGGGGTAGCACAGATACGCAGTATTTT.